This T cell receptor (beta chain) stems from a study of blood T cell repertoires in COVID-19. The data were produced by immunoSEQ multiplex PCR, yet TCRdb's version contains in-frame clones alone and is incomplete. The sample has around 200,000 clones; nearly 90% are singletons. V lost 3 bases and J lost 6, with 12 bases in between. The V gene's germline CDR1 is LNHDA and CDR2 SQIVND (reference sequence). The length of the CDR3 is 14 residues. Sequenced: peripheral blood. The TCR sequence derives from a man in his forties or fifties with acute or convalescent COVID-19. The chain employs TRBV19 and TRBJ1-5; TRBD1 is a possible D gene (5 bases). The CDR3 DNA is TGTGCCAGTAGTATCCCAGGGTCGCGTCAGCCCCAGCATTTT. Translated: CASSIPGSRQPQHF.